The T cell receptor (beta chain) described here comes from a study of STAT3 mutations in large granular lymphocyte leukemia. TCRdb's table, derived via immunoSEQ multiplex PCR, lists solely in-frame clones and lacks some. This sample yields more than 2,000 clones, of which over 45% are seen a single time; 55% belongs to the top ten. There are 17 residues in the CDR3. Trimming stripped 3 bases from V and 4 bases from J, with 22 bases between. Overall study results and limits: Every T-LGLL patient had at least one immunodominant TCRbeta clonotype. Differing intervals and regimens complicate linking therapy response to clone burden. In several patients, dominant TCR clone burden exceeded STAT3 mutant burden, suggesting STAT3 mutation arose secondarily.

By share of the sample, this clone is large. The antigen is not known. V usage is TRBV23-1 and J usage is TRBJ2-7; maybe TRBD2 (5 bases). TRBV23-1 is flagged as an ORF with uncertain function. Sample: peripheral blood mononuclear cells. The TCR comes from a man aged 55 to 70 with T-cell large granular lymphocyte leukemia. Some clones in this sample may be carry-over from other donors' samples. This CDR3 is CASSQLVRYTRGYEQYF. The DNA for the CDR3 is TGCGCCAGCAGTCAGTTAGTTCGGTATACTCGAGGGTACGAGCAGTACTTC.